Below, 13 T cell receptor beta chains from the same sample are listed, as sequenced in a study of T cell responses to AZD1222 COVID-19 vaccine. Using immunoSEQ multiplex PCR, the repertoire was profiled, and TCRdb retains in-frame clones only, with some absent. The repertoire holds 80,000 or so clones, with 70% to 80% as singletons. The sample here was peripheral blood, taken 28 days after the second dose of the MenACWY control vaccine. These receptors were obtained from an adult who received the MenACWY meningococcal vaccine as a control.

V and J are TRBV6-1 and TRBJ1-1; D gene uncertain. There are 13 residues in the CDR3. Germline V CDR1 and CDR2: MNHNS, SASEGT. Deletions cut 0 bases from V and 11 bases from J, with 13 bases between. The CDR3 DNA reads as TGTGCCAGCAGTGAAGCGGCCAGCGGGTTGGCTTTCTTT. Encoded protein: CASSEAASGLAFF.

This clone was counted a single time. The chain joins TRBV11-2 to TRBJ1-1; 10 nucleotides agree with TRBD1. V shed 2 bases, J shed 1 base, and the junction held 1 base outside the gene matches. Germline V CDR1 and CDR2: SGHAT, FQNNGV. The CDR3 length is 15 residues. The CDR3 sequence: CASSLRTGGNTEAFF. The DNA of the CDR3 is TGTGCCAGCAGCTTACGGACAGGGGGGAACACTGAAGCTTTCTTT.

V is TRBV5-8 and J is TRBJ2-3; TRBD2 aligns across 7 bases. Trimming took 4 bases from V and 0 from J; bases not matched to a gene: 8. Per germline, CDR1 SGHTS and CDR2 YDEGEE. This CDR3 is built from 16 residues. The chain's CDR3 is CASSLGEGFSTDTQYF. CDR3 sequence (DNA): TGTGCCAGCAGCCTAGGGGAGGGCTTTAGCACAGATACGCAGTATTTT. Full variable domain (outside the CDR3, taken from reference TRBV5-8 and TRBJ2-3): EAGVTQSPTHLIKTRGQQATLRCSPISGHTSVYWYQQALGLGLQFLLWYDEGEERNRGNFPPRFSGRQFPNYSSELNVNALELEDSALYLCASSLGEGFSTDTQYFGPGTRLTVL.

The chain recombines TRBV27 with TRBJ2-1, with 8 bases matching TRBD1. The CDR3 spans 14 residues. The V gene end was trimmed by 6 bases and the J gene end by 6 bases; junction bases not matched to a gene: 7. Looked up from germline, CDR1 is MNHEY and CDR2 is SMNVEV (reference sequence). The CDR3 is CASRRQGSSNEQFF. CDR3 coding DNA: TGTGCCAGCAGGAGACAGGGGTCAAGCAATGAGCAGTTCTTC.

The chain recombines TRBV6-5 with TRBJ2-5, with TRBD1 identical over 11 bases. Germline V gives CDR1 MNHEY, CDR2 SVGAGI. The CDR3 runs to 13 residues. The V segment lost 6 bases and the J segment 5 bases; nucleotides outside the gene matches: 2. CDR3 loop: CASRDRGQETQYF. The CDR3 DNA follows: TGTGCCAGCAGGGACAGGGGGCAGGAGACCCAGTACTTC.

The chain joins TRBV7-9 to TRBJ2-1; TRBD1 matches at 7 bases. J was trimmed by 10 bases and V by 5 bases; bases with no gene match: 8. CDR1 SEHNR and CDR2 FQNEAQ come from the germline V gene (reference sequence). The CDR3 consists of 13 residues. CDR3: CASSQRQGREQFF. The CDR3 bases are TGTGCCAGCAGCCAACGACAGGGAAGGGAGCAGTTCTTC.

J is TRBJ1-2 and V is TRBV4-1, with D maybe TRBD1 (5 bases). Germline V gives CDR1 MGHRA, CDR2 YSYEKL. V gave up 3 bases and J gave up 7 bases, with 18 bases separating them. The CDR3 consists of 15 residues. The CDR3 sequence is CASSQPRQRISGYTF. CDR3 DNA: TGCGCCAGCAGCCAGCCAAGACAGCGAATCTCTGGCTACACCTTC.

The chain has TRBV5-6 and TRBJ2-1; 10 bases fit TRBD2. Trimming removed 0 bases from V and 6 bases from J; junction bases left unmatched: 3. In germline, CDR1 is SGHDT, CDR2 YYEEEE. The CDR3 extends over 15 amino acids. CDR3 in amino acids: CASSLAAGGRNEQFF. In DNA, the CDR3 is TGTGCCAGCAGCTTGGCAGCGGGGGGGCGCAATGAGCAGTTCTTC.

This clone has a count of ten or more. The chain employs TRBV5-4 and TRBJ2-2, with D perhaps matching TRBD2 (6 bases). Trimming left V 0 bases short and J 5 bases short, with 11 bases between. This CDR3 spans 15 amino acids. Germline loops: CDR1 SGHNT, CDR2 YYREEE (reference sequence). The CDR3 bases are TGTGCCAGCAGCTTGGCCGGGCTAGCGACCGGGGAGCTGTTTTTT. Translation: CASSLAGLATGELFF. The full variable domain, in which reference TRBV5-4 and TRBJ2-2 provide the parts outside the CDR3, is ETGVTQSPTHLIKTRGQQVTLRCSSQSGHNTVSWYQQALGQGPQFIFQYYREEENGRGNFPPRFSGLQFPNYSSELNVNALELDDSALYLCASSLAGLATGELFFGEGSRLTVL.

The chain recombines TRBV6-6 with TRBJ2-6; D is uncertain. The CDR3 consists of 13 residues. Germline CDR1 MNHNY, CDR2 SVGAGI (reference sequence). The V gene lost 11 bases and the J gene lost 2 bases, with 10 bases spanning the gap. The CDR3 spells CACLRAGANVLTF. DNA of the CDR3: TGTGCCTGCCTTCGAGCTGGGGCCAACGTCCTGACTTTC.

The rearrangement joins TRBV9 to TRBJ2-7, with 8 bases matching TRBD1. The CDR3 runs 15 residues. Germline assignment: CDR1 SGDLS and CDR2 YYNGEE. J lost 1 base, V lost 4 bases, and 7 bases had no gene match. The CDR3: CASSSGQGHSYEQYF. Written as DNA, the CDR3 is TGTGCCAGCAGCTCCGGACAGGGCCATTCCTACGAGCAGTACTTC.

V gene TRBV5-8 combines with J gene TRBJ1-2, with D possibly TRBD1 on 5 matching bases. Germline loops: CDR1 SGHTS, CDR2 YDEGEE. V dropped 0 bases and J dropped 7 bases, with 13 bases sitting between them. The CDR3 is 14 residues long. This chain's CDR3 is CASSLGGALSGYTF. In nucleotides, the CDR3 is TGTGCCAGCAGCTTGGGAGGGGCGCTTAGTGGCTACACCTTC.

The rearrangement uses TRBV3-1 (or the pseudogene TRBV3-2) and TRBJ2-1; D is ambiguous. In germline, CDR1 is LGHDT, CDR2 YNNKEL (reference sequence). The CDR3 is 16 residues long. With 2 bases removed from V and 0 bases from J, the gap between germline ends came to 11 bases. The DNA for the CDR3 is TGTGCCAGCAGCCAACACGGATCTAGCTCCTACAATGAGCAGTTCTTC. Its protein product is CASSQHGSSSYNEQFF.